This T cell receptor beta chain comes out of a study of vaccination effects on CD4 cells after COVID-19. Pools of viral peptides were used by the ViraFEST assay to expand antigen-specific CD4+ T cells ahead of sequencing. The authors isolated CD4+ T cells after 10 days of culture. Nucleocapsid antibody tests were negative, and the vaccine recipients had no prior SARS-CoV-2 infection. Only in-frame clones appear in the TCRdb table, and some are missing; sequencing was by immunoSEQ multiplex PCR. The sample includes about 79,000 clones, 74% of them seen just once. Looked up from germline, CDR1 is SNHLY and CDR2 is FYNNEI. This CDR3 has 14 amino acids. Trimming pared 6 bases from V and 1 base from J, leaving 11 bases between. For this clone: Its specificity is not known.

This chain uses TRBV2 with TRBJ2-3; D may be TRBD1 or TRBD2 (5 bases each). The receptor was derived from a human donor who received a COVID-19 vaccine. The sequences come from CD4+ T cells from PBMCs cultured with HCoV-229E spike peptides, collected before COVID-19 vaccination. The CDR3 loop is CASRIRGRTDTQYF. CDR3 nucleotide sequence: TGTGCCAGCAGGATTAGGGGACGCACAGATACGCAGTATTTT.